One sample yielded the 9 T cell receptor beta chains listed below, sequenced in a study of T cell responses to AZD1222 COVID-19 vaccine. Here immunoSEQ multiplex PCR was the method, and the copy in TCRdb shows in-frame clones only, minus some. Among about 120,000 clones listed, around 90% were seen once. Sequencing was performed on peripheral blood, taken 28 days after the second AZD1222 dose. The receptors come from an adult who received the AZD1222 COVID-19 vaccine.

The chain links TRBV7-2 to TRBJ2-7, with 7 bases fitting TRBD2. CDR1 and CDR2 (germline): SGHTA, FQGNSA. V lost 5 bases and J lost 5; bases outside the gene matches: 9. This CDR3 is built from 14 residues. DNA for the CDR3: TGTGCCAGCAGCCCGGGGGGACTTCCAAACGAGCAGTACTTC. It yields the protein CASSPGGLPNEQYF.

Notes on this clone: In the same sample, other DNA sequences code for this CDR3. The chain couples TRBV27 to TRBJ1-3, with TRBD1 matching 7 bases. The germline V gene encodes CDR1 MNHEY and CDR2 SMNVEV (reference sequence). The V segment lost 5 bases and the J segment 2 bases; nucleotides outside the gene matches: 6. CDR3 length equals 15 residues. The DNA for the CDR3 is TGTGCCAGCAGTCCGACAGGGAGAACTGGAAACACCATATATTTT. Its protein is CASSPTGRTGNTIYF.

The chain joins TRBV24-1 to TRBJ1-2; 11 nucleotides match TRBD1. CDR1 and CDR2 from the germline V gene are KGHDR and SFDVKD. This CDR3 region has 15 residues. The trim removed 3 bases at V and 6 bases at J, leaving 5 bases unmatched. CDR3 sequence reads: CATSDGQGANDGYTF. CDR3 DNA: TGTGCCACCAGTGATGGACAGGGGGCAAATGATGGCTACACCTTC.

The chain couples TRBV18 to TRBJ2-3; 13 bases line up with TRBD2. Germline CDR1 and CDR2: KGHSH and LQKENI. The ends lost 3 bases at V and 7 bases at J; junction bases unmatched: 10. The CDR3 is 17 amino acids. CDR3 in DNA: TGTGCCAGCTCACCCACAAGGACTAGCGGGGGTTCGTATACGCAGTATTTT. This codes for CASSPTRTSGGSYTQYF. The variable domain in full, with the rest retrieved from reference TRBV18 and TRBJ2-3, is NAGVMQNPRHLVRRRGQEARLRCSPMKGHSHVYWYRQLPEEGLKFMVYLQKENIIDESGMPKERFSAEFPKEGPSILRIQQVVRGDSAAYFCASSPTRTSGGSYTQYFGPGTRLTVL.

V gene TRBV5-1 combines with J gene TRBJ1-6, with D hard to call. Per germline, CDR1 SGHRS and CDR2 YFSETQ. This CDR3 region has 15 residues. V was cut by 4 bases and J by 5 bases, with 13 bases left in between. DNA for the CDR3: TGCGCCAGCAGCGATACCTTCGCTAATAATTCACCCCTCCACTTT. This encodes CASSDTFANNSPLHF.

The chain carries TRBV19 and TRBJ2-1; 7 nucleotides line up with TRBD2. The ends lost 5 bases at V and 8 bases at J; junction bases unmatched: 9. The CDR3 is 14 amino acids. Germline CDR1 reads LNHDA; CDR2 reads SQIVND (reference sequence). CDR3 amino acids: CASSGWGGLDEQFF. The DNA of the CDR3 is TGTGCCAGTAGTGGGTGGGGGGGTCTGGATGAGCAGTTCTTC.

The gene calls are TRBV7-9 and TRBJ1-3; 7 bases fit TRBD1. The CDR3 covers 15 residues. Germline CDR1 and CDR2: SEHNR and FQNEAQ (reference sequence). The J segment lost 4 bases and the V segment lost 0 bases, leaving 3 bases of the junction unmatched. The CDR3 DNA reads TGTGCCAGCAGCTTAGCAGGGGGCTTGGGAAACACCATATATTTT. Amino acid sequence: CASSLAGGLGNTIYF.

The CDR3 region has the DNA TGTGCCACCAGTGGCTTACAGGGAAACTATGGCTACACCTTC. Its translation: CATSGLQGNYGYTF. This chain joins TRBV24-1 and TRBJ1-2, with a tentative D call TRBD1 (6 bases). This CDR3 region has 14 residues. V lost 5 bases and J lost 2, with 11 bases in between. The germline CDR1 and CDR2 sequences are KGHDR and SFDVKD.

The genes are TRBV15 and TRBJ2-7; 7 bases agree with TRBD2. Germline V gives CDR1 LNHNV, CDR2 YYDKDF (reference sequence). CDR3 length: 17 residues. The ends lost 3 bases at V and 0 bases at J; junction bases unmatched: 11. CDR3 sequence: CATSSQMGEGHSYEQYF. The CDR3 DNA follows: TGTGCCACCAGCAGCCAAATGGGGGAGGGCCACTCCTACGAGCAGTACTTC.